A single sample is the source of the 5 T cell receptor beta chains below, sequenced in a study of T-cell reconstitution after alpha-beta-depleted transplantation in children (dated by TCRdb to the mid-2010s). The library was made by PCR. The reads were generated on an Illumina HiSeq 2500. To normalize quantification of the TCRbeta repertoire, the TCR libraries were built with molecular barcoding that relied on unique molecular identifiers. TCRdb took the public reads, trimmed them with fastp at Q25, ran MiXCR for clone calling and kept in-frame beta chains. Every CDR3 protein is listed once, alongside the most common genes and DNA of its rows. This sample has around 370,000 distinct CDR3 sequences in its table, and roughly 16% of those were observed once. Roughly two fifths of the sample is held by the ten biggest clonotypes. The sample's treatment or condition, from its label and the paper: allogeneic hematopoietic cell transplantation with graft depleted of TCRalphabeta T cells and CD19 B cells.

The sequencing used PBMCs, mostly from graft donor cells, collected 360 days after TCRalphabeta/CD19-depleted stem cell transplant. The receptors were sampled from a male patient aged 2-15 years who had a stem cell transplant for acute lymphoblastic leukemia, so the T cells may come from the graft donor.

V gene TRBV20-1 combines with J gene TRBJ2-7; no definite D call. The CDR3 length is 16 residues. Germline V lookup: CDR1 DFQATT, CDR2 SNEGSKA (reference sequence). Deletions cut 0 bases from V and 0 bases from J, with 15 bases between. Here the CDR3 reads CSARDRWTARSYEQYF. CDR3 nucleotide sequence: TGCAGTGCTAGAGATAGGTGGACGGCTCGCTCCTACGAGCAGTACTTC.

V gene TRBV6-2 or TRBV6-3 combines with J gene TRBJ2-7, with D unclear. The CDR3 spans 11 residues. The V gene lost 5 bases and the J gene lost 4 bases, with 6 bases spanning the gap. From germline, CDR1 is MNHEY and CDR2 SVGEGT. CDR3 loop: CASSVEYEQYF. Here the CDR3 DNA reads TGTGCCAGCAGTGTCGAATACGAGCAGTACTTC.

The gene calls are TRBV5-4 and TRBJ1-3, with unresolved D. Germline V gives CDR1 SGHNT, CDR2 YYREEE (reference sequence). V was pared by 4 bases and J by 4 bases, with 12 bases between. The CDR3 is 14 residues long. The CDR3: CASSVGTPGNTIYF. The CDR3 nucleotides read TGTGCCAGCAGCGTCGGCACACCCGGAAACACCATATATTTT.

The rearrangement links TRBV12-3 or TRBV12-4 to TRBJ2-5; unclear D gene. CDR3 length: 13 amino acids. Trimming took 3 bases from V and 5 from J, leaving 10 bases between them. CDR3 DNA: TGTGCCAGCAGTTTTGGTAGGAGTGAGACCCAGTACTTC. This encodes CASSFGRSETQYF.

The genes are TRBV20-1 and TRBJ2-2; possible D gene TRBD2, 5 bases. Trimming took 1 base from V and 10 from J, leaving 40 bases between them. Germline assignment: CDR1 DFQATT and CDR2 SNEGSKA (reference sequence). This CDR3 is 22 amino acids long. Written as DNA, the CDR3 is TGCAGTGCTAGAGCCTCCGGTCGGGTCCTATCTGCACCGGGGAGAAAAGGCTTGGAGCTGTTTTTT. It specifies CSARASGRVLSAPGRKGLELFF.